What follows are 17 T cell receptor beta chains derived from one specimen sequenced in a study of blood T cell repertoires in COVID-19. The data were produced by immunoSEQ multiplex PCR, yet TCRdb's version contains in-frame clones alone and is incomplete. Found here are 190,000 or so clones, around 90% of them singletons; the top ten hold 0.5% to 0.75%. Sequenced input: peripheral blood. These TCRs come from a man in his forties or fifties with acute or convalescent COVID-19.

This clone was counted a single time. The V and J genes are TRBV11-2 and TRBJ2-7; TRBD2 might be the D (5 bases). Germline lookup yields CDR1 SGHAT and CDR2 FQNNGV. With 1 base removed from V and 4 bases from J, the gap between germline ends came to 8 bases. CDR3 length: 13 residues. In DNA, the CDR3 is TGTGCCAGCAGCTTAGCAGAGGGTTACGAGCAGTACGTC. Protein: CASSLAEGYEQYV.

The chain is built from TRBV30 and TRBJ2-7, with TRBD1 as a possible D gene (6 bases). Trimming pared 0 bases from V and 7 bases from J, leaving 13 bases between. Germline V lookup: CDR1 GTSNPN, CDR2 SVGIG (reference sequence). The CDR3 is 13 residues long. Here the CDR3 DNA reads TGTGCCTGGAGTGTCGACAGGTATAGAGAGCAGTACGTC. The encoded protein is CAWSVDRYREQYV.

This chain connects TRBV5-6 to TRBJ2-2; 10 bases agree with TRBD2. Trimming at V came to 4 bases and at J to 6 bases, leaving 9 bases not matched to a gene. The CDR3 runs 16 residues. Germline CDR1 is SGHDT and CDR2 is YYEEEE. CDR3 bases: TGTGCCAGCAGCACCCTAGCGGGAGTATATGCCGGGGAGCTGTTTTTT. This codes for CASSTLAGVYAGELFF.

The chain couples TRBV7-2 to TRBJ2-7, with 14 bases lining up with TRBD2. The J segment lost 5 bases and the V segment lost 6 bases, leaving 9 bases of the junction unmatched. The CDR3 contains 16 residues. Germline V gene sequence: CDR1 SGHTA, CDR2 FQGNSA. CDR3 nucleotide sequence: TGTGCCAGCAGATCCGGGACTAGCGGGAGCATCCACGAGCAGTACTTC. Translated: CASRSGTSGSIHEQYF. Looking up the rest from reference TRBV7-2 and TRBJ2-7 gives the full variable domain: GAGVSQSPSNKVTEKGKDVELRCDPISGHTALYWYRQSLGQGLEFLIYFQGNSAPDKSGLPSDRFSAERTGGSVSTLTIQRTQQEDSAVYLCASRSGTSGSIHEQYFGPGTRLTVT.

The rearrangement uses TRBV27 and TRBJ2-5, with TRBD2 matching 9 bases. After removal of 6 bases from V and 2 bases from J, the junction contained 16 bases not matched to a gene. The CDR3 is made up of 18 amino acids. Germline CDR1 MNHEY, CDR2 SMNVEV (reference sequence). This CDR3 reads CASSPRGAGGPEQETQYF. In nucleotides, the CDR3 is TGTGCCAGCAGCCCCCGAGGTGCGGGGGGGCCTGAGCAAGAGACCCAGTACTTC.

The chain carries TRBV29-1 and TRBJ1-3; TRBD1 is a possible D gene (5 bases). The CDR3 covers 12 residues. CDR1 is SQVTM and CDR2 is ANQGSEA in the germline V gene. Trimming removed 3 bases at V and 4 bases at J, with 7 bases between. The CDR3 bases are TGCAGCGTTGAGGACATAGGAAACACCATATATTTT. Translation gives CSVEDIGNTIYF.

The chain recombines TRBV30 with TRBJ1-1; D may be TRBD1 (5 bases). This CDR3 is 12 amino acids long. CDR1 and CDR2 (germline): GTSNPN, SVGIG (reference sequence). The germline V and J ends were trimmed by 2 bases and 7 bases, with 11 bases remaining between them. CDR3 region: CAWSSQGNEAFF. CDR3 nucleotide sequence: TGTGCCTGGAGTTCCCAGGGAAATGAAGCTTTCTTT.

This chain uses TRBV11-2 with TRBJ2-3, with TRBD2 identical over 13 bases. This CDR3 has 16 residues. The germline V gene has CDR1 SGHAT and CDR2 FQNNGV. V was clipped by 6 bases and J by 4 bases; unmatched bases: 7. DNA for the CDR3: TGTGCCAGCAGGCGGGGGACTAGCGGGAACCCAGATACGCAGTATTTT. This gives the protein CASRRGTSGNPDTQYF. The whole variable domain, filled in from reference TRBV11-2 and TRBJ2-3, reads EAGVAQSPRYKIIEKRQSVAFWCNPISGHATLYWYQQILGQGPKLLIQFQNNGVVDDSQLPKDRFSAERLKGVDSTLKIQPAKLEDSAVYLCASRRGTSGNPDTQYFGPGTRLTVL.

The chain joins TRBV14 to TRBJ2-5, with a weak D call TRBD1 (6 bases). Germline-derived CDR1 and CDR2 are SGHDN and FVKESK. The V end was cut by 4 bases, the J end by 1 base, with 16 bases between. The CDR3 has 16 amino acids. CDR3 sequence: CASSPRPGQPQETQYF. CDR3 sequence (DNA): TGTGCCAGCAGCCCCCGGCCCGGACAGCCCCAAGAGACCCAGTACTTC.

The chain joins TRBV5-1 to TRBJ2-3; 9 bases agree with TRBD2. Germline loops: CDR1 SGHRS, CDR2 YFSETQ. The CDR3 runs 15 residues. The V segment lost 1 base and the J segment 6 bases; nucleotides outside the gene matches: 6. CDR3 nucleotide sequence: TGCGCCAGCAGCTTGCCAGCGGGAGGAGCGGATACGCAGTATTTT. Protein sequence: CASSLPAGGADTQYF.

The rearrangement uses TRBV30 and TRBJ1-4; D remains ambiguous. V dropped 7 bases and J dropped 7 bases, with 16 bases sitting between them. The CDR3 runs to 13 residues. Germline V gene data show CDR1 as GTSNPN and CDR2 as SVGIG (reference sequence). The CDR3, as DNA: TGTGCCTTCCCGGGAGGAGAGGGTGAAAAACTGTTTTTT. It codes for CAFPGGEGEKLFF.

CDR3 sequence reads: CASSSRTVAYNSPLHF. The CDR3, as DNA: TGTGCCAGTAGTTCCCGGACTGTAGCCTATAATTCACCCCTCCACTTT. This chain joins TRBV19 and TRBJ1-6; D uncertain. The CDR3 extends over 16 amino acids. From germline, CDR1 is LNHDA and CDR2 SQIVND (reference sequence). The V end lost 5 bases, the J end lost 2 bases, and 13 bases lay between the germline ends.

The rearrangement uses TRBV5-8 and TRBJ2-6; D possibly corresponds to TRBD1 (6 bases). Per germline, CDR1 SGHTS and CDR2 YDEGEE. The CDR3 runs to 15 residues. V lost 5 bases, J lost 1 base, and 10 bases lay in between. The CDR3 loop reads CASRYDRSGANVLTF. For the CDR3, the DNA is TGTGCCAGCAGATATGACAGGTCTGGGGCCAACGTCCTGACTTTC. Combining the CDR3 with reference TRBV5-8 and TRBJ2-6 gives the whole variable domain EAGVTQSPTHLIKTRGQQATLRCSPISGHTSVYWYQQALGLGLQFLLWYDEGEERNRGNFPPRFSGRQFPNYSSELNVNALELEDSALYLCASRYDRSGANVLTFGAGSRLTVL.

The genes are TRBV4-2 and TRBJ2-1, with 10 bases lining up with TRBD2. Germline trimming cut 3 bases from V and 6 bases from J; bases unmatched to any gene: 11. The germline CDR1 and CDR2 sequences are LGHNA and YNFKEQ. This CDR3 region has 17 residues. Here the CDR3 reads CASSQATSSGGINEQFF. The CDR3, as DNA: TGTGCCAGCAGCCAGGCGACCTCTAGCGGGGGAATCAATGAGCAGTTCTTC.

This sequence joins TRBV27 and TRBJ2-6; no clear D gene. The CDR3 totals 16 residues. V shed 4 bases and J shed 0 bases, with 10 bases lying between them. Germline V gene data show CDR1 as MNHEY and CDR2 as SMNVEV (reference sequence). The CDR3 sequence is CASSSGESSGANVLTF. The CDR3 DNA reads as TGTGCCAGCAGTTCAGGTGAGAGCTCTGGGGCCAACGTCCTGACTTTC.

The chain joins TRBV11-2 to TRBJ1-6; the match to TRBD1 covers 9 bases. Germline loops: CDR1 SGHAT, CDR2 FQNNGV. The CDR3 totals 17 residues. V lost 4 bases to trimming and J lost 6 bases; unmatched junction nucleotides: 10. The chain's CDR3 is CASSSGTGSYGNSPLHF. Written as DNA, the CDR3 is TGTGCCAGCAGCTCCGGGACAGGGTCGTATGGTAATTCACCCCTCCACTTT.

Concerning this clone itself: The identical CDR3 is also encoded by other nucleotide sequences in the sample. This rearrangement joins TRBV7-2 to TRBJ2-1; TRBD2 agrees at 10 bases. The CDR3 contains 15 residues. The germline gives CDR1 SGHTA, CDR2 FQGNSA. J was trimmed by 4 bases and V by 5 bases; bases with no gene match: 5. The CDR3 spells CASSPRTSGYNEQFF. CDR3 bases: TGTGCCAGCAGCCCGAGGACTAGCGGATACAATGAGCAGTTCTTC.